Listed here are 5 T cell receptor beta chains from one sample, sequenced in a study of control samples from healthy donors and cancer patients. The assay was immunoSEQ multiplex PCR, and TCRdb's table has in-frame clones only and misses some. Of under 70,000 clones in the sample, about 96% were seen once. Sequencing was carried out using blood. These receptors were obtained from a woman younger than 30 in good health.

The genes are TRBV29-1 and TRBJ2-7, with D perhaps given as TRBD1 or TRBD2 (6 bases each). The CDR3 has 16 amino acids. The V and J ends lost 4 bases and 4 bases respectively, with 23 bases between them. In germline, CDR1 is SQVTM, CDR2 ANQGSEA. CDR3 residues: CSVVRQEGVVPYEQYF. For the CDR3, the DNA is TGCAGCGTTGTAAGACAGGAGGGGGTCGTCCCTTACGAGCAGTACTTC.

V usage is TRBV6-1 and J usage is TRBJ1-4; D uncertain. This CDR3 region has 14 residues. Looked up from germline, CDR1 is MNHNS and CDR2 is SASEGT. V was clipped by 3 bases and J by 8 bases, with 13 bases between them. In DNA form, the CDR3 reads TGTGCCAGCAGTGAGGGGATGTCGGGGGAAAAACTGTTTTTT. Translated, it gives CASSEGMSGEKLFF.

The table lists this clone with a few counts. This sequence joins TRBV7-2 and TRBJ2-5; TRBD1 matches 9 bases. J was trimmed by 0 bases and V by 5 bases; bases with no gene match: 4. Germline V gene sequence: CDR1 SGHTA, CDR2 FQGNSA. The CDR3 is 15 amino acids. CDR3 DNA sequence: TGTGCCAGCAGCACCGGGACAGGGTACCAAGAGACCCAGTACTTC. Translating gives CASSTGTGYQETQYF.

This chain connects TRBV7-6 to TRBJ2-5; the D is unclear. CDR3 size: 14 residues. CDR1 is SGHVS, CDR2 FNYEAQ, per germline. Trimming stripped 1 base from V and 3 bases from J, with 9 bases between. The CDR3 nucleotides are TGTGCCAGCAGCTTAGAAAGACTGAAAGAGACCCAGTACTTC. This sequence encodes CASSLERLKETQYF.

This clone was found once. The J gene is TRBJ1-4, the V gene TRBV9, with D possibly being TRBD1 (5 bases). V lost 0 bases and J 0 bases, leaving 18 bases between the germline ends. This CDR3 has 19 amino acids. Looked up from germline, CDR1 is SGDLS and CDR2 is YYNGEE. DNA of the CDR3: TGTGCCAGCAGCGTAGCTGGAGGGGCCCTTTTTGCAACTAATGAAAAACTGTTTTTT. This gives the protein CASSVAGGALFATNEKLFF. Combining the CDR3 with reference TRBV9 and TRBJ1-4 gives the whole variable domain DSGVTQTPKHLITATGQRVTLRCSPRSGDLSVYWYQQSLDQGLQFLIQYYNGEERAKGNILERFSAQQFPDLHSELNLSSLELGDSALYFCASSVAGGALFATNEKLFFGSGTQLSVL.